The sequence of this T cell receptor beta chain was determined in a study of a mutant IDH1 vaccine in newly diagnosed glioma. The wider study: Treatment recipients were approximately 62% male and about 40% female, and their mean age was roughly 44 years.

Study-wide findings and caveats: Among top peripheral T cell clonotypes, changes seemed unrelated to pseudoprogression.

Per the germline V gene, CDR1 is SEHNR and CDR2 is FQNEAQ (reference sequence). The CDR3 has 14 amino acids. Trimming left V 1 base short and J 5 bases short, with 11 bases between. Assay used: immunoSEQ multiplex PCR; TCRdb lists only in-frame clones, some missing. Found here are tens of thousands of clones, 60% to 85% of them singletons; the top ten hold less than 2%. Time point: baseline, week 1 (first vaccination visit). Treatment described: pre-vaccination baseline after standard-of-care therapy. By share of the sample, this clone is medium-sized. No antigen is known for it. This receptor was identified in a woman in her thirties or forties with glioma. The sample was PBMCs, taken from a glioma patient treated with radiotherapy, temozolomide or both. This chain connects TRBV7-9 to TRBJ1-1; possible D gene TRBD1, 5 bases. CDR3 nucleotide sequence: TGTGCCAGCAGCTTAGTCTGGCAGGGAACTGAAGCTTTCTTT. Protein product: CASSLVWQGTEAFF. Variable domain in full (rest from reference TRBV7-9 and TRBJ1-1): DTGVSQNPRHKITKRGQNVTFRCDPISEHNRLYWYRQTLGQGPEFLTYFQNEAQLEKSRLLSDRFSAERPKGSFSTLEIQRTEQGDSAMYLCASSLVWQGTEAFFGQGTRLTVV.